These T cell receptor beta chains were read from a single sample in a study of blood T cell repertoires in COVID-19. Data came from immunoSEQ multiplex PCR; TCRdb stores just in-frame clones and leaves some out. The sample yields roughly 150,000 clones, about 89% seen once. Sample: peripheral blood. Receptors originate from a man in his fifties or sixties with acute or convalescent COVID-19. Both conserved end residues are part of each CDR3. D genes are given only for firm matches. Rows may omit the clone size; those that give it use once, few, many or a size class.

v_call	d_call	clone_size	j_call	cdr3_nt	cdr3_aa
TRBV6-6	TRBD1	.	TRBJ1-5	TGTGCCAGCAGCTTGAAAAGACCCGGGACAGCATATAGCAATCAGCCCCAGCATTTT	CASSLKRPGTAYSNQPQHF
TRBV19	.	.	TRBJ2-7	TGTGCCAGTAGAACCTCGGACAACCGGGACGAGCAGTACTTC	CASRTSDNRDEQYF
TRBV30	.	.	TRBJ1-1	TGTGCCTGGAGTGTCCCCGTGAGGTTAGGCACTGAAGCTTTCTTT	CAWSVPVRLGTEAFF
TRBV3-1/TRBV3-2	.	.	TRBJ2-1	TGTGCCAGCAGCCAAGAGTCCGGGGGCAATGAGCAGTTCTTC	CASSQESGGNEQFF
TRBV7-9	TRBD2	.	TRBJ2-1	TGTGCCAGCAGCCCACTTAGCGGGCCGAACAATGAGCAGTTCTTC	CASSPLSGPNNEQFF
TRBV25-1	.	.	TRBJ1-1	TGTGCCAGCAGTGAAAGAACAGGGTACACTGAAGCTTTCTTT	CASSERTGYTEAFF
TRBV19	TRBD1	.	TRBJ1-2	TGTGCCAGTAGTCTCGACAGGGAACCTGTCTATGGCTACACCTTC	CASSLDREPVYGYTF
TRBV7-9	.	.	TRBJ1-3	TGTGCCAGCAGCTTAGCGTTGACAGGAATAACTGGAAACACCATATATTTT	CASSLALTGITGNTIYF
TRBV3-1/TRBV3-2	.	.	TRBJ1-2	TGTGCCAGCAGCCTGAATCTGAGGTACGGCTACACCTTC	CASSLNLRYGYTF
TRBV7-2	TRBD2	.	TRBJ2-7	TGTGCCAGCAGCTCTGGACTAGCGGGGGACTTGCTCGGCCACGAGCAGTACTTC	CASSSGLAGDLLGHEQYF
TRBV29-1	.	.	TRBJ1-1	TGCAGCGCACAGGGGAACACTGAAGCTTTCTTT	CSAQGNTEAFF
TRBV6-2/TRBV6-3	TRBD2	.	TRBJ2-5	TGTGCCAGCAGTCGCCTTACTAGCGGGGGTCAAGAGACCCAGTACTTC	CASSRLTSGGQETQYF
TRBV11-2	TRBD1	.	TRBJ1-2	TGTGCCAGCGGGGCCTTGACAGGGATGGAGTATGGTGGCTACACCTTC	CASGALTGMEYGGYTF
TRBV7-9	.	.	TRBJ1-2	TGTGCCAGCAGCTTAGTCGGGGGGGCGGAAAACTATGGCTACACCTTC	CASSLVGGAENYGYTF
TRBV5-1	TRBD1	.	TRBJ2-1	TGCGCCAGCAGCTTAGGACAGGGCTACAATGAGCAGTTCTTC	CASSLGQGYNEQFF
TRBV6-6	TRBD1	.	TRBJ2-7	TGTGCCAGCAGGGACAGGCTCGAACCTAATCCTACCTCTTACTTC	CASRDRLEPNPTSYF
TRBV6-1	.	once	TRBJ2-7	TGTGCCAGCAGTGAAGGGACATTCTACGAGCAGTACTTC	CASSEGTFYEQYF
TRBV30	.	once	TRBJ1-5	TGTGCCTGGAGTGGACAAAGCAATCAGCCCCAGCATTTT	CAWSGQSNQPQHF
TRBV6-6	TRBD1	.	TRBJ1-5	TGTGCCAGCACCGCTCGGCTTTCAGGGGGCGGTCAGCCCCAGCATTTT	CASTARLSGGGQPQHF
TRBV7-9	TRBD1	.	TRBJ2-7	TGTGCCAGCAGCTATAGCACAGGGGGTTCCTACGAGCAGTACTTC	CASSYSTGGSYEQYF
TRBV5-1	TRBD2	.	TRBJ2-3	TGCGCCAGCACGATAGCGGGGGGGAATGTAGATACGCAGTATTTT	CASTIAGGNVDTQYF
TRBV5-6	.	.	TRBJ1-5	TGTGCCAGCAGCTTACAGGATCAGCCCCAGCATTTT	CASSLQDQPQHF
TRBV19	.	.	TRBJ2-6	TGTGCCAGTAGTCCCTGGACTGTCTCTGGGGCCAACGTCCTGACTTTC	CASSPWTVSGANVLTF
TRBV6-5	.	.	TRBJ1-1	TGTGCCAGCAGTTTTTCCAGGGTTGGGGACACTGAAGCTTTCTTT	CASSFSRVGDTEAFF
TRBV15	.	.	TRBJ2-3	TGTGCCACCAGCAGAGATCGTGATACGCAGTATTTT	CATSRDRDTQYF
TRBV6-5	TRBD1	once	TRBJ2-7	TGTGCCACCCGACGGGGACAGGGTTTATCTTACGAGCAGTACTTC	CATRRGQGLSYEQYF
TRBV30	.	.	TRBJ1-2	TGTGCCTGGAGTGTACAGCCAGGGGATGGCTACACCTTC	CAWSVQPGDGYTF
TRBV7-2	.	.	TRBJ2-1	TGTGCCAGCAGCTTGTCCCTTTCGAGTAATGAGCAGTTCTTC	CASSLSLSSNEQFF
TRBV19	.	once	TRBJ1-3	TGTGCCAGCGGGGGGGGCAGGAAAGGAAACACCATATATTTT	CASGGGRKGNTIYF
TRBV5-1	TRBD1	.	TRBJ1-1	TGCGCCAGCAGCAAGGGACAGGGGGGAATGAACACTGAAGCTTTCTTT	CASSKGQGGMNTEAFF
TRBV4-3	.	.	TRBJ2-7	TGCGCCAGCAGCCAAGGACACCTTAGTGCCTACGAGCAGTACTTC	CASSQGHLSAYEQYF
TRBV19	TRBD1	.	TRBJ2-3	TGTGCCAGCGGGGACAGGGGCATAGATACGCAGTATTTT	CASGDRGIDTQYF
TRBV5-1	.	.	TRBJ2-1	TGCGCCAGCAGCTTGGACCGAGAACGAAATGAGCAGTTCTTC	CASSLDRERNEQFF
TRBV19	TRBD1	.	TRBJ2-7	TGTGCCAGTAGAAGGGACAGAGGACCCTACGAGCAGTACTTC	CASRRDRGPYEQYF
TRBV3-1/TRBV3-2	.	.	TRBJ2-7	TGTGCCAGCAGCCCGGGAACGGGAGCCTACGAGCAGTACTTC	CASSPGTGAYEQYF
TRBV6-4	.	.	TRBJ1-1	TGTGCCAGCAGTGTTCAGGGCTACGGCACTGAAGCTTTCTTT	CASSVQGYGTEAFF
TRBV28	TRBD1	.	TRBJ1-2	TGTGCCAGCAGTCCCCGGGACAGGGGGACGAGCTATGGCTACACCTTC	CASSPRDRGTSYGYTF
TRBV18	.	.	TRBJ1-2	TGTGCCAGCTCACCACCGCCAGGGCCCACCTATGGCTACACCTTC	CASSPPPGPTYGYTF
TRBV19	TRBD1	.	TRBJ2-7	TGTGCCAGTAGTCCGAAGACAGGGTCCTACGAGCAGTACTTC	CASSPKTGSYEQYF
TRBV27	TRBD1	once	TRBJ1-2	TGTGCCAGCAGTGGTACCCTCCGGGACAGGGGAGAGGGCTACACCTTC	CASSGTLRDRGEGYTF
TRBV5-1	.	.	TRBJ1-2	TGCGCCAGCAGCTTGAGGCAGGGCGCTGGCTACACCTTC	CASSLRQGAGYTF
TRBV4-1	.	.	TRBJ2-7	TGCGCCAGCAGCCAACTGGGGACTCAGGGGGACGAGCAGTACTTC	CASSQLGTQGDEQYF
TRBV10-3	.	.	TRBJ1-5	TGTGCCATCAGTGGACAGGTAACCAATCAGCCCCAGCATTTT	CAISGQVTNQPQHF
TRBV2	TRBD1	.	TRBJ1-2	TGTGCCAGCAGTGGAAGCTCCCTCGGGACAGGCTGGAACTATGGCTACACCTTC	CASSGSSLGTGWNYGYTF
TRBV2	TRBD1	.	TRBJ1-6	TGTGCCAGCAGTGGACAGGGCCCGTCCTTAAAGGGGCCCCTCCACTTT	CASSGQGPSLKGPLHF
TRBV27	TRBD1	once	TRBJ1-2	TGTGCCAGCAGTTTAGTAGGGGGCGGGACCTATGGCTACACCTTC	CASSLVGGGTYGYTF
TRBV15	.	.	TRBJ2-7	TGTGCCACCAGCAGAGATTTACAGGACCACGAGCAGTACTTC	CATSRDLQDHEQYF
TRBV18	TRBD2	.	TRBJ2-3	TGTGCCAGCTCACCCCCGGGCGGGGGAGATACGCAGTATTTT	CASSPPGGGDTQYF
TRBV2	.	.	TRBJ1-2	TGTGCCAGCAGATCACAGAGTTCTAACTATGGCTACACCTTC	CASRSQSSNYGYTF
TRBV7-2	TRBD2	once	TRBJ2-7	TGTGCCAGCAGCTCCACCCGCGGGGGGGCCCACGAGCAGTACTTC	CASSSTRGGAHEQYF
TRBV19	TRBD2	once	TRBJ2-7	TGTGCCAGTAGTATGAGGCTAGCGGGCGCCTACGAGCAGTACTTC	CASSMRLAGAYEQYF
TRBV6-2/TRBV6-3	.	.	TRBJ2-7	TGTGCCAGCAGTTATTATGGGGGCCTCTACGAGCAGTACTTC	CASSYYGGLYEQYF
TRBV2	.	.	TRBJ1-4	TGTGCCACCAGTAACAGGGCTAAGGGCATTGGTGAAAAACTGTTTTTT	CATSNRAKGIGEKLFF
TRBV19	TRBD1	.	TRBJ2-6	TGTGCCAGTAGTATAGGACAGGGGGCGAACTCTGGGGCCAACGTCCTGACTTTC	CASSIGQGANSGANVLTF
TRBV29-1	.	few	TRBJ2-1	TGCAGCTTCCCCCAAGGGGGTGACAATGAGCAGTTCTTC	CSFPQGGDNEQFF
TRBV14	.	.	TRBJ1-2	TGTGCCAGCAGCCATCTTCAGGGGTACTATGGCTACACCTTC	CASSHLQGYYGYTF
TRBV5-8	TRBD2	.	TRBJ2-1	TGTGCCAGCAGCCCCCCGGGGGGCAATGAGCAGTTCTTC	CASSPPGGNEQFF
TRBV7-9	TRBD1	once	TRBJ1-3	TGTGCCAGCAGCCCCGGGACAGGGATAATCTCTGGAAACACCATATATTTT	CASSPGTGIISGNTIYF
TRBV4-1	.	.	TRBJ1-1	TGCGCCAGCAGCCGAGGGGGACTAATGAACACTGAAGCTTTCTTT	CASSRGGLMNTEAFF
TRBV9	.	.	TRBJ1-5	TGTGCCAGCAGCGTACGGCCAGGGGATCAGCCCCAGCATTTT	CASSVRPGDQPQHF